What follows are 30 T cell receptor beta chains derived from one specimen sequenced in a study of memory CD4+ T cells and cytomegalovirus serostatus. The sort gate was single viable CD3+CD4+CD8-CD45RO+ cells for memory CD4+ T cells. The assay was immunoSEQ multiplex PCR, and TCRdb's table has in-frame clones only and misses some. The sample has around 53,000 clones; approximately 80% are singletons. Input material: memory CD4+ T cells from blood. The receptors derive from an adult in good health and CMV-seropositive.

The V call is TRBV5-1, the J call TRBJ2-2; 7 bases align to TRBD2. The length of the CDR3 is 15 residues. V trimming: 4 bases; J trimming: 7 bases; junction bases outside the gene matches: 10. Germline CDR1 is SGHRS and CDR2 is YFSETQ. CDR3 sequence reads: CASSTGGPNGGELFF. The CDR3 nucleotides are TGCGCCAGCAGCACGGGGGGACCCAATGGCGGGGAGCTGTTTTTT.

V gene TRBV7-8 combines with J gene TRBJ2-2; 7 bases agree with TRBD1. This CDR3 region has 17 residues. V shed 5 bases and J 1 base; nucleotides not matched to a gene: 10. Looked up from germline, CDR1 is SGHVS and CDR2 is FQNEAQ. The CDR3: CASSPRGLAGNTGELFF. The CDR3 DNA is TGTGCCAGCAGCCCAAGGGGGCTAGCAGGGAACACCGGGGAGCTGTTTTTT.

CDR3 DNA: TGCGCCAGCAGTTCAAGGGGGGCAACTAATGAAAAACTGTTTTTT. Translating gives CASSSRGATNEKLFF. The chain joins TRBV5-1 to TRBJ1-4; the D gene is possibly TRBD1 (6 bases). With 5 bases removed from V and 0 bases from J, the gap between germline ends came to 11 bases. Germline lookup yields CDR1 SGHRS and CDR2 YFSETQ. CDR3 size: 15 residues. Using reference TRBV5-1 and TRBJ1-4 for the parts outside the CDR3, the full variable domain is KAGVTQTPRYLIKTRGQQVTLSCSPISGHRSVSWYQQTPGQGLQFLFEYFSETQRNKGNFPGRFSGRQFSNSRSEMNVSTLELGDSALYLCASSSRGATNEKLFFGSGTQLSVL.

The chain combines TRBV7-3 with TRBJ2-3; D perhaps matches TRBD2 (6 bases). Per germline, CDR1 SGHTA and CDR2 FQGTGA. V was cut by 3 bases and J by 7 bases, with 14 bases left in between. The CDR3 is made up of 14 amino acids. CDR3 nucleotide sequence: TGTGCCAGCAGCTTTGCGGGGTCTTTTTATACGCAGTATTTT. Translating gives CASSFAGSFYTQYF.

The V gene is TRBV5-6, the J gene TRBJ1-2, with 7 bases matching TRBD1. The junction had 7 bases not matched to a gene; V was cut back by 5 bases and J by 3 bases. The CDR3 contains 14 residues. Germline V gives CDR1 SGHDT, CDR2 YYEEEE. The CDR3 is CASRHDRVDYGYTF. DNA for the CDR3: TGTGCCAGCAGACACGACAGGGTGGACTATGGCTACACCTTC.

DNA for the CDR3: TGTGCCAGCAGCTTCTTGGACGGCCCCAGGTACTTC. This sequence encodes CASSFLDGPRYF. The chain recombines TRBV7-8 with TRBJ2-7, with D hard to call. CDR1 and CDR2 from the germline V gene are SGHVS and FQNEAQ. V gave up 3 bases and J gave up 12 bases, with 15 bases separating them. This CDR3 is built from 12 residues.

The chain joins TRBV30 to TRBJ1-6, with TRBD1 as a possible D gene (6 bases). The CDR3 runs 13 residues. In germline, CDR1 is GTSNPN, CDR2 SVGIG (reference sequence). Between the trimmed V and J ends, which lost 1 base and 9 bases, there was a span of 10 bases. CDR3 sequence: CAWSDRDGSPLHF. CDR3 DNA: TGTGCCTGGAGTGACAGGGACGGTTCACCCCTCCACTTT.

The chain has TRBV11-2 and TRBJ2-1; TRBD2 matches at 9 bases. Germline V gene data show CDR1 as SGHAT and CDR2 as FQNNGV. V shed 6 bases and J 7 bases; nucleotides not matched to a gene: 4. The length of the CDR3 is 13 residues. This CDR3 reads CASRAGGRNEQFF. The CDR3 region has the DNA TGTGCCAGCAGAGCGGGGGGAAGGAATGAGCAGTTCTTC.

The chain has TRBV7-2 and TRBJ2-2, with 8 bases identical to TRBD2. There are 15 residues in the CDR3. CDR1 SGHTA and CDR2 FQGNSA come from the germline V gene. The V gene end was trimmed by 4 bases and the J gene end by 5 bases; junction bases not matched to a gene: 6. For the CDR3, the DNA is TGTGCCAGCAGCTGGAGTAGCGGGAAGACCGGGGAGCTGTTTTTT. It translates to CASSWSSGKTGELFF.

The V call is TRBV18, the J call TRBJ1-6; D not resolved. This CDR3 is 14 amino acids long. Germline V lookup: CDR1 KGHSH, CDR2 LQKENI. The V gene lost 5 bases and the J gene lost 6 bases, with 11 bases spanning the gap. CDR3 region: CASSSLGSNSPLHF. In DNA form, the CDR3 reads TGTGCCAGCTCAAGCCTCGGAAGTAATTCACCCCTCCACTTT.

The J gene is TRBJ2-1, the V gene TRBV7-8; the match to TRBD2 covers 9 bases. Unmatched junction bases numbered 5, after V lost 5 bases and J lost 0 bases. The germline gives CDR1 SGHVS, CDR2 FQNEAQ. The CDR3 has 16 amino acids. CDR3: CASSRSGRSSYNEQFF. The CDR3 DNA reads TGTGCCAGCAGCCGTAGCGGGAGAAGCTCCTACAATGAGCAGTTCTTC.

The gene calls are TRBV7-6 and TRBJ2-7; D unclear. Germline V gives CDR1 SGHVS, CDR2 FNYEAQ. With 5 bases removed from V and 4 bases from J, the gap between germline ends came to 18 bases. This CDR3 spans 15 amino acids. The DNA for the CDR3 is TGTGCCAGCAGCGCCCGACCTCGGACGGAATACGAGCAGTACTTC. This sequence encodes CASSARPRTEYEQYF.

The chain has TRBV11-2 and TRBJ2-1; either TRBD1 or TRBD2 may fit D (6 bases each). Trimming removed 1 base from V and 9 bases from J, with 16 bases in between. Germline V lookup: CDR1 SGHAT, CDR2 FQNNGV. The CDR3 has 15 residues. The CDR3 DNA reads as TGTGCCAGCAGCTTAGCGGGGGCCCGGGGTCGTGAGCAGTTCTTC. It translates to CASSLAGARGREQFF.

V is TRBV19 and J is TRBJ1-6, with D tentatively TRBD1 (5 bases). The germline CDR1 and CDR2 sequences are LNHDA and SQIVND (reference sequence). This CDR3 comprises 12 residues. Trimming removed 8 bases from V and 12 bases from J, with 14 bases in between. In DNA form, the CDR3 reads TGTGCCAGTGGTCGGGACGGGGAACCCCTCCACTTT. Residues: CASGRDGEPLHF. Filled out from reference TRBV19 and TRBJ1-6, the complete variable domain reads DGGITQSPKYLFRKEGQNVTLSCEQNLNHDAMYWYRQDPGQGLRLIYYSQIVNDFQKGDIAEGYSVSREKKESFPLTVTSAQKNPTAFYLCASGRDGEPLHFGNGTRLTVT.

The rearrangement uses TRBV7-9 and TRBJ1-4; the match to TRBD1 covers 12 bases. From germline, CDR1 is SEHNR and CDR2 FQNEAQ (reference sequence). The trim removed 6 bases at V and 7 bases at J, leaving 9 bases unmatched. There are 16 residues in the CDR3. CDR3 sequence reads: CASSSGTGGGSEKLFF. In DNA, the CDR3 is TGTGCCAGCAGTTCCGGGACAGGGGGCGGGAGTGAAAAACTGTTTTTT. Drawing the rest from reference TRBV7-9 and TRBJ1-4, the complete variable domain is DTGVSQNPRHKITKRGQNVTFRCDPISEHNRLYWYRQTLGQGPEFLTYFQNEAQLEKSRLLSDRFSAERPKGSFSTLEIQRTEQGDSAMYLCASSSGTGGGSEKLFFGSGTQLSVL.

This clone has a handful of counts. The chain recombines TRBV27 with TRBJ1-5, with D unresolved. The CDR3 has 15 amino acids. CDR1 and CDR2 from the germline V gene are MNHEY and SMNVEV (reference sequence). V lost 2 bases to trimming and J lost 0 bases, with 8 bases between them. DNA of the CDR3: TGTGCCAGCAGTTTAAATGGTCGTAGCAATCAGCCCCAGCATTTT. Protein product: CASSLNGRSNQPQHF.

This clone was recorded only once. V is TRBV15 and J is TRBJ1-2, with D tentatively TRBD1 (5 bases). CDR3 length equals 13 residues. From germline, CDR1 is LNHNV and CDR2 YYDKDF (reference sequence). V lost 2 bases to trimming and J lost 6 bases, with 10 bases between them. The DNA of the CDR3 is TGTGCCACCAGCAGACTCCAGGGTCATGGCTACACCTTC. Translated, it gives CATSRLQGHGYTF.

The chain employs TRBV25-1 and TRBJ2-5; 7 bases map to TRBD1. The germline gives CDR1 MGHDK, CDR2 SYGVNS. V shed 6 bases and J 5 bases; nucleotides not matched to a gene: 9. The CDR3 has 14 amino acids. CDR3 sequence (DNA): TGTGCCAGCAGCAGACAGGGATGGGGGGAGACCCAGTACTTC. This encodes CASSRQGWGETQYF.

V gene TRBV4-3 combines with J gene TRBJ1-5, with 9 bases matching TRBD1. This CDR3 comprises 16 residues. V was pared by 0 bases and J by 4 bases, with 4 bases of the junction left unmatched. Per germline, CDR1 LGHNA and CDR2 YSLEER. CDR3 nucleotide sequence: TGCGCCAGCAGCCAAGATTACGACAGGGGGAATCAGCCCCAGCATTTT. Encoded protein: CASSQDYDRGNQPQHF.

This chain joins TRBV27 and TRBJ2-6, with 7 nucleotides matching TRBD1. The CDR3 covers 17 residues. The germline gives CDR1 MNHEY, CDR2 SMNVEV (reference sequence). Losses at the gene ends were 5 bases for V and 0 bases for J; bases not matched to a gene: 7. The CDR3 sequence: CASSHTGVGSGANVLTF. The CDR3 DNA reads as TGTGCCAGCAGTCACACAGGGGTGGGCTCTGGGGCCAACGTCCTGACTTTC.

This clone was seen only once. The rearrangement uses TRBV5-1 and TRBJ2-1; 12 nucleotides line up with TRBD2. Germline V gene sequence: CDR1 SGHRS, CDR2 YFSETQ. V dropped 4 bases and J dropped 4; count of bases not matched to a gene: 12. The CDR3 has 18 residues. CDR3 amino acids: CASSPGLAGRGLYNEQFF. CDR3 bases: TGCGCCAGCAGCCCAGGACTAGCGGGACGGGGGCTTTACAATGAGCAGTTCTTC. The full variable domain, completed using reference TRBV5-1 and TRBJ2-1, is KAGVTQTPRYLIKTRGQQVTLSCSPISGHRSVSWYQQTPGQGLQFLFEYFSETQRNKGNFPGRFSGRQFSNSRSEMNVSTLELGDSALYLCASSPGLAGRGLYNEQFFGPGTRLTVL.

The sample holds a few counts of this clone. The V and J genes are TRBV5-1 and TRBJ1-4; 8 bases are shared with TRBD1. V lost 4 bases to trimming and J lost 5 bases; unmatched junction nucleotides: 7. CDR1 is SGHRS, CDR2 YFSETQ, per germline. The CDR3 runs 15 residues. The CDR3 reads CASSARDRTNEKLFF. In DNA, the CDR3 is TGCGCCAGCAGCGCCCGGGACAGGACGAATGAAAAACTGTTTTTT.

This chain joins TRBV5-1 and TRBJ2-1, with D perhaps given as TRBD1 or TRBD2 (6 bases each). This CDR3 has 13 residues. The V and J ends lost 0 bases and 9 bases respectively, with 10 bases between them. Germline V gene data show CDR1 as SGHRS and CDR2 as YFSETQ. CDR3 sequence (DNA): TGCGCCAGCAGCTTGGTAGGGGGGACTGAGCAGTTCTTC. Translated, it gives CASSLVGGTEQFF. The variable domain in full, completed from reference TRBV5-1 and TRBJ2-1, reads KAGVTQTPRYLIKTRGQQVTLSCSPISGHRSVSWYQQTPGQGLQFLFEYFSETQRNKGNFPGRFSGRQFSNSRSEMNVSTLELGDSALYLCASSLVGGTEQFFGPGTRLTVL.

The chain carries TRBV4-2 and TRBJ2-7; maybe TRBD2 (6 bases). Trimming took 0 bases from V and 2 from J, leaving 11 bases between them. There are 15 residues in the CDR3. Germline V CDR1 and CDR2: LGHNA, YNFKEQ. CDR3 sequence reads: CASSQERSGPYEQYF. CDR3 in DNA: TGTGCCAGCAGCCAAGAGCGAAGCGGGCCCTACGAGCAGTACTTC.

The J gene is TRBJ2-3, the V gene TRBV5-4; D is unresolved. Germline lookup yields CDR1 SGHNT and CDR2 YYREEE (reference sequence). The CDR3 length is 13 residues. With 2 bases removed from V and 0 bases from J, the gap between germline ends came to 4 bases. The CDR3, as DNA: TGTGCCAGCAGCTTCCCTAGCACAGATACGCAGTATTTT. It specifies CASSFPSTDTQYF.

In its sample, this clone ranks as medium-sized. For the CDR3, the DNA is TGTGCCAGCAGACTCCGGGACGGGAGCTCCTACGAGCAGTACTTC. Translated: CASRLRDGSSYEQYF. V is TRBV28 and J is TRBJ2-7; perhaps TRBD2 as D (6 bases). V was trimmed by 6 bases and J by 0 bases, leaving 15 bases between them. The germline gives CDR1 MDHEN, CDR2 SYDVKM. The CDR3 runs to 15 residues.

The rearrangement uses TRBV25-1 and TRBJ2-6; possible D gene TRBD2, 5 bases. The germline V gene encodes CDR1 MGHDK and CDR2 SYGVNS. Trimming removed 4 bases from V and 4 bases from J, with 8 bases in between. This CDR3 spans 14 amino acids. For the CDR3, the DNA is TGTGCCAGCAGTGTGGGGAGCGGGGCCAACGTCCTGACTTTC. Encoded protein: CASSVGSGANVLTF.

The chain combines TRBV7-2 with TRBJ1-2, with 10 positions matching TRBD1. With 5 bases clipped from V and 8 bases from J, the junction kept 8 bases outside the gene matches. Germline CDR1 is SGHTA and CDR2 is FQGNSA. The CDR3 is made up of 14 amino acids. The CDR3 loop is CASSEGGQGTGYTF. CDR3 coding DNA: TGTGCCAGCAGCGAGGGGGGACAGGGGACCGGCTACACCTTC.

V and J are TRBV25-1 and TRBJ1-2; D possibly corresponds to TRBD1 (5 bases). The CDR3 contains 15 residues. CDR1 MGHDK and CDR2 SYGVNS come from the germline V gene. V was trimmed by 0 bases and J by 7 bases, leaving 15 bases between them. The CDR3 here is CASSEYQGGARGYTF. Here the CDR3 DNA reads TGTGCCAGCAGTGAATATCAGGGCGGGGCTCGTGGCTACACCTTC.

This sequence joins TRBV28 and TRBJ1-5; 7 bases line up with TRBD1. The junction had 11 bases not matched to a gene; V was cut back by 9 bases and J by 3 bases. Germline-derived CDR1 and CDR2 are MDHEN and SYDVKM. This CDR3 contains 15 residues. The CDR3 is CASTAGTAINQPQHF. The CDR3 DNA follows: TGTGCCAGTACGGCCGGGACAGCGATCAATCAGCCCCAGCATTTT.